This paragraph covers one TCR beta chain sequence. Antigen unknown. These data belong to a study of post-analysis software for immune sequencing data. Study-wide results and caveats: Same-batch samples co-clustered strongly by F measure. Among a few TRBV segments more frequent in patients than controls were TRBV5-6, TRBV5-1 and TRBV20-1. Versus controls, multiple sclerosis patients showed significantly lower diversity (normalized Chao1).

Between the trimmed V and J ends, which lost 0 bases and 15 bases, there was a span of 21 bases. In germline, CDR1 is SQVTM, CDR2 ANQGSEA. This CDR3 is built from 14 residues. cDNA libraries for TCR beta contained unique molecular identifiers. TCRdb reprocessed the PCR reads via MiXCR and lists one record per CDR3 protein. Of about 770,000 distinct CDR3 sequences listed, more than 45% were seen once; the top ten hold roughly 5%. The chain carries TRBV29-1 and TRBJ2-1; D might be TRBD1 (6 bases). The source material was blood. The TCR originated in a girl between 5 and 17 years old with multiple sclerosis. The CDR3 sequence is CSVEDRLRGDIGFF. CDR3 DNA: TGCAGCGTTGAAGATAGGCTCAGGGGAGATATAGGGTTCTTC.